The clone carrying this T cell receptor beta chain occurred once. As processed by the authors: Estimates of nucleated cell counts were drawn from the amplification of reference gene primers. Assay: immunoSEQ multiplex PCR; the TCRdb copy retains only in-frame clones and omits some. The V and J calls and clone size come from that table; D and trimming were worked out from the DNA. In the table there are more than 110,000 clones, 70% to 90% of which are singletons. CDR3 length: 16 residues. The germline V gene encodes CDR1 KGHSH and CDR2 LQKENI. V shed 3 bases, J shed 8 bases, and the junction held 10 bases outside the gene matches. The entry originates in a study of blood T cell repertoires in COVID-19. Study summary: PBMCs, B-cell-depleted T cells, or T cells were the source of the cDNA or gDNA that made up the material.

Membership in each cohort depended on participant-reported clinical history. Two negative PCRs, clearance, or symptom resolution were required of recovered Cohort 3 donors. The chain recombines TRBV18 with TRBJ2-1, with 10 bases matching TRBD2. The sequence was obtained from a man between 45 and 60 years old who had recovered from COVID-19. Source material: PBMCs or T cells enriched from blood (not recorded which). CDR3 nucleotides: TGTGCCAGCTCACCTCGCTCTAGCGGGAGAAAGGATGAGCAGTTCTTC. Protein product: CASSPRSSGRKDEQFF. Drawing the rest from reference TRBV18 and TRBJ2-1, the complete variable domain is NAGVMQNPRHLVRRRGQEARLRCSPMKGHSHVYWYRQLPEEGLKFMVYLQKENIIDESGMPKERFSAEFPKEGPSILRIQQVVRGDSAAYFCASSPRSSGRKDEQFFGPGTRLTVL.